This T cell receptor beta chain stems from a study of T cells in Graves' hyperthyroidism and ophthalmopathy. Recently diagnosed hyperthyroidism of less than 2 months' duration affected patients aged 18 to 65. Amplified TCR beta CDR3 regions derived from RNA transcripts. RT-PCR in the first round (using the HTBI primer set) targeted the TCR CDR3. TCRdb ran MiXCR on the multiplex PCR reads and lists one entry per CDR3 protein. The top ten clones hold approximately 30% of a sample with about 350,000 distinct CDR3 sequences, about 17% of them seen once. The specimen was blood. This receptor was obtained from a woman aged 25 to 39 with Graves' hyperthyroidism that later progressed to Graves' ophthalmopathy.

The CDR3: CASSLGGGGTGELFF. Here the CDR3 DNA reads TGTGCCAGCAGTTTGGGCGGGGGGGGGACCGGGGAGCTGTTTTTT. The rearrangement links TRBV12-3 or TRBV12-4 to TRBJ2-2; 9 bases are shared with TRBD2. This CDR3 comprises 15 residues. With 3 bases clipped from V and 5 bases from J, the junction kept 4 bases outside the gene matches.